Listed below are T cell receptor beta chains from one sample, sequenced in a study of neurological immune-mediated disorders. TCRdb passed the 5' RACE reads through MiXCR, listing each CDR3 protein once. The sample has roughly 19,000 distinct CDR3 sequences, more than 14% seen once. The specimen sequenced was PBMCs. These receptors all come from a female donor with HTLV-1-associated myelopathy (HAM/TSP). The CDR3 runs from the conserved cysteine through the conserved F or W. A D gene is named only where the DNA matches it firmly.

D gene	J gene	V gene	CDR3 protein
TRBD1	TRBJ1-2	TRBV20-1	CSARGDRPYGYTF
NA	TRBJ2-3	TRBV4-3	CASSSRLAGTDTQYF
NA	TRBJ1-2	TRBV20-1	CSARNDAYGYTF
TRBD1	TRBJ2-6	TRBV29-1	CSVEGVGTGGSGANVLTF
TRBD1	TRBJ1-5	TRBV5-1	CASSSSTGEPQHF
NA	TRBJ2-7	TRBV20-1	CSAPAGGDEQYF
TRBD2	TRBJ2-7	TRBV12-3/TRBV12-4	CASSLGGPEQYF
NA	TRBJ2-1	TRBV24-1	CATSDPNAYNEQFF
NA	TRBJ2-1	TRBV4-1	CASSPITNNEQFF
TRBD1	TRBJ2-7	TRBV7-8	CASSLGQGMAYEQYF
TRBD1	TRBJ1-3	TRBV6-5	CASSTGTGGAYTIYF
TRBD2	TRBJ2-7	TRBV20-1	CSARGGLAGYEQYF
NA	TRBJ2-5	TRBV3-1	CASSQDSPYRLNQETQYF
TRBD2	TRBJ2-5	TRBV20-1	CSATAGTSSGETQYF
TRBD2	TRBJ2-7	TRBV7-2	CASSFHSGSASYEQYF
NA	TRBJ2-5	TRBV4-2	CASSQGGSLETQYF
NA	TRBJ2-3	TRBV5-1	CASSSTTGPGTDTQYF
TRBD1	TRBJ2-7	TRBV5-1	CASSMTGTGAYEQYF
NA	TRBJ2-1	TRBV19	CASSHLGRGFVGNEQFF
NA	TRBJ2-2	TRBV12-5	CASGQYSTGELFF
TRBD1	TRBJ2-1	TRBV20-1	CSAKTGGREQFF
NA	TRBJ2-7	TRBV20-1	CSAKDTRHYEQYF
NA	TRBJ2-3	TRBV5-6	CASSLRGTDTQYF
NA	TRBJ2-7	TRBV29-1	CSVEVGAREQYF
NA	TRBJ2-3	TRBV5-1	CASRVEGTDTQYF
TRBD2	TRBJ2-1	TRBV7-2	CASSYLAGGFNEQFF
TRBD1	TRBJ1-5	TRBV12-3/TRBV12-4	CASSLRTGSQPQHF
TRBD1	TRBJ1-2	TRBV20-1	CSAIKYIGTGYGYTF
NA	TRBJ2-2	TRBV20-1	CSARSRGNTGELFF
TRBD2	TRBJ2-5	TRBV4-2	CASSQEGVGGGETQYF
NA	TRBJ2-2	TRBV29-1	CSVEFATGELFF
NA	TRBJ2-1	TRBV5-1	CASSLTGSYNEQFF
NA	TRBJ2-1	TRBV12-3/TRBV12-4	CASSFVSGAIDEQFF
NA	TRBJ1-5	TRBV6-5	CASSYSSPDQPQHF
TRBD2	TRBJ2-7	TRBV7-2	CASSLALAGYEQYF
TRBD2	TRBJ2-5	TRBV5-1	CASSPIGSGEETQYF
NA	TRBJ2-7	TRBV20-1	CSARGGSPREQYF
TRBD2	TRBJ2-1	TRBV20-1	CSARAGGSLYNEQFF
TRBD1	TRBJ2-2	TRBV6-5	CASSKAQGARELFF
NA	TRBJ2-2	TRBV9	CASSVGLGGQGELFF
TRBD1	TRBJ2-1	TRBV6-6	CASRGQGVPRGSYNEQFF
NA	TRBJ2-3	TRBV7-2	CASSLQGSVSTDTQYF
NA	TRBJ2-1	TRBV4-1	CASSHPKNGGFAYNEQFF
TRBD2	TRBJ2-6	TRBV4-3	CASSQEAGGGANVLTF
NA	TRBJ1-1	TRBV4-3	CASSQLTVGTEAFF
TRBD2	TRBJ2-3	TRBV20-1	CSARTSGGVDTQYF
NA	TRBJ2-1	TRBV7-9	CASSIQLVTSYNEQFF
TRBD2	TRBJ2-7	TRBV11-1	CASSWDYSYEQYF
NA	TRBJ2-1	TRBV29-1	CSVEGWQHFTNEQFF
TRBD2	TRBJ2-1	TRBV7-9	CASSSGTSGRANEQFF
NA	TRBJ2-2	TRBV2	CASSGSTVNTGELFF
NA	TRBJ2-5	TRBV7-9	CASSLAEETQYF
NA	TRBJ1-2	TRBV18	CASSPAPGDNAYGYTF